This record covers a single T cell receptor beta chain. Its antigen is not yet known. No much larger clone is present one base from it, and per-base qualities are unavailable. This entry is derived from a study of OX40 agonist ivuxolimab in advanced cancers. In terms of the full investigation: Ivuxolimab, which targeted the costimulatory receptor OX40 (CD134), was an agonistic, fully human IgG2 monoclonal antibody. The paper covers the monotherapy dose-escalation part of the phase I ivuxolimab trial, which included N of about 50 patients. A male proportion of about 79% and a mean age of roughly 55 years, ranging from about 23 to 90, were recorded for the dose-escalation cohort. Intravenous ivuxolimab was administered to patients every 2 weeks at six dose levels: 0.01, 0.1, 0.3, 1.5, 3 and 10 mg/kg. The point of sequencing TCRbeta in the periphery was to test whether ivuxolimab changed TCR sequence diversity and drove clonal T-cell expansion. Of the approximately 50 patients in dose escalation, some 20 had hepatocellular carcinoma, about 15 had melanoma, 9 had renal cell carcinoma and 9 had head and neck cancer. Partial responses occurred in three dose-escalation patients: two with cutaneous melanoma and one with hepatocellular carcinoma. Patients were allowed to have had prior anti-PD-1, anti-PD-L1 or anti-CTLA-4 therapy, and more than 35% of the dose-escalation patients had been treated with checkpoint inhibitors. Broader findings and caveats from the paper: In the 0.1-3.0 mg/kg groups, partial responders were among the patients with the lowest normalized peripheral clonal expansion, particularly in CD8+ T cells. Low levels of normalized T-cell clonal expansion were also seen in some nonresponding patients. Which antigens the clonally expanded peripheral T cells were specific for was not determined. At doses of 0.1 to 3.0 mg/kg, clonal expansion of both CD4+ and CD8+ T cells in blood was seen between baseline and week 6. On average, CD8+ T cells showed more expanded clones than CD4+ T cells after ivuxolimab.

For sequencing of the TCRbeta CDR3 region, genomic DNA was extracted from the sorted cells. The immunoSEQ Assay was used to sequence the TCRbeta CDR3 regions. In its TCRdb copy, this immuneACCESS table keeps in-frame sequences only and misses some clones. Where compared with another copy, unresolved V genes explain less than half of these, and the others have no known cause. This sample is represented by 63,000 or so clones; roughly 80% of them were singletons. Clones ranked in the top ten supply 1.1% of the sample. The CDR3 contains 13 residues, cysteine and phenylalanine counted. The sequence is cut down to CDR3 DNA, 39 bases in frame from base 1. Compared with germline, V lacks 9 bases and J lacks 6 bases; bases without a gene match: 10. Reading the germline V gene gives CDR1 MRHNA and CDR2 SNTAGT. The trial excluded patients who had a history of autoimmune disease or were on systemic immunosuppression. Peripheral blood for TCR sequencing was drawn from every dose cohort at baseline, at cycle 4 day 1 and at cycle 7 day 1. Samples came from an open-label, multicenter, first-in-human phase I dose-escalation trial of ivuxolimab. The trial enrolled adults with locally advanced or metastatic head and neck squamous cell, hepatocellular, melanoma or renal cell carcinoma. Before TCR sequencing, CD4+ and CD8+ T cells were separately sorted from peripheral blood.

The chain is made from TRBV6-4 and TRBJ1-2, with 7 junctional bases fitting TRBD1. The source was CD4+ or CD8+ T cells sorted from blood, collected in a trial of the OX40 agonist ivuxolimab. The TCR was taken from an adult with an advanced solid tumor such as melanoma, head and neck, liver or kidney cancer. Here is the DNA: TGTGCCAGTGCCTCCGGACAGGTAGATGGCTACACCTTC. This translates into CASASGQVDGYTF.